One sample yielded the 25 T cell receptor beta chains listed below, sequenced in a study of T cell repertoires in cytomegalovirus infection. TCRdb redid the calling of the reads with MiXCR, one entry per CDR3 protein. The sample includes about 920,000 distinct CDR3 sequences, about a third seen only once; the top ten take 13%. No antigens are known for them. The sample consisted of cultured CD8+ T cells from PBMCs, taken from culture after CMV antigen stimulation. These receptors came from a human donor in good health (CMV status not recorded). Some clones in this sample may be carry-over from other donors' samples.

This chain uses TRBV7-8 with TRBJ2-2; D gene ambiguous. Trimming took off 4 bases at V and 4 bases at J, with 10 bases between the two ends. CDR1 SGHVS and CDR2 FQNEAQ come from the germline V gene. CDR3 length: 14 amino acids. Written as DNA, the CDR3 is TGTGCCAGCAGCTCTAAAACAACCACCGGGGAGCTGTTTTTT. Its protein is CASSSKTTTGELFF.

The chain has TRBV6-5 and TRBJ2-5; D is perhaps TRBD1 (6 bases). The CDR3 loop spans 15 amino acids. Germline assignment: CDR1 MNHEY and CDR2 SVGAGI. V lost 4 bases, J lost 4 bases, and 16 bases lay in between. CDR3 sequence reads: CASSLGRTVRETQYF. DNA of the CDR3: TGTGCCAGCAGTTTGGGACGGACAGTCCGAGAGACCCAGTACTTC.

This clonotype was seen a handful of times. This chain connects TRBV7-2 to TRBJ2-2; possible D gene TRBD1, 6 bases. V was cut by 5 bases and J by 4 bases, with 17 bases left in between. Germline loops: CDR1 SGHTA, CDR2 FQGNSA. The CDR3 is made up of 16 amino acids. The CDR3 DNA reads TGTGCCAGCAGCCAGGGGAGCCTAGGGTCCACCGGGGAGCTGTTTTTT. Protein sequence: CASSQGSLGSTGELFF.

J is TRBJ1-5 and V is TRBV12-3 or TRBV12-4; TRBD1 is a possible D gene (5 bases). With 4 bases removed from V and 1 base from J, the gap between germline ends came to 17 bases. CDR3 length: 17 residues. The CDR3 DNA is TGTGCCAGCAGTTCCCCTCACGGGACGGACAGCAATCAGCCCCAGCATTTT. It encodes CASSSPHGTDSNQPQHF.

This rearrangement joins TRBV25-1 to TRBJ2-1, with 9 nucleotides matching TRBD1. The CDR3 contains 13 residues. Germline V gene sequence: CDR1 MGHDK, CDR2 SYGVNS. After removal of 2 bases from V and 10 bases from J, the junction contained 3 bases not matched to a gene. As DNA, the CDR3 is TGTGCCAGCAGTGAAACAGGGGGCTGGGAGCAGTTCTTC. Translating gives CASSETGGWEQFF.

This clonotype occurred a few times. The chain has TRBV27 and TRBJ2-7; 14 bases are a match to TRBD2. V was clipped by 4 bases and J by 4 bases; unmatched bases: 3. There are 15 residues in the CDR3. The germline V gene encodes CDR1 MNHEY and CDR2 SMNVEV (reference sequence). The CDR3 region is CASSWTSGGPYEQYV. The CDR3 DNA reads as TGTGCCAGCAGTTGGACTAGCGGGGGGCCATACGAGCAGTACGTC.

The V gene is TRBV10-3, the J gene TRBJ1-2, with TRBD1 as a possible D gene (5 bases). CDR1 is ENHRY, CDR2 SYGVKD, per germline. Trimming took 0 bases from V and 2 from J, leaving 10 bases between them. The CDR3 extends over 15 amino acids. The CDR3 coding sequence is TGTGCCATCAGTGAGTCGTCTGGGACGAACTATGGCTACACCTTC. Translating gives CAISESSGTNYGYTF.

Only a few counts were recorded for this clonotype. The chain has TRBV11-2 and TRBJ1-6, with TRBD1 matching over 9 bases. The CDR3 sequence is 15 residues long. The V gene's germline CDR1 is SGHAT and CDR2 FQNNGV. After removal of 5 bases from V and 8 bases from J, the junction contained 7 bases not matched to a gene. Written as DNA, the CDR3 is TGTGCCAGCAGCCTATCCGGGACAGGGTATTCACCCCTCCACTTT. It yields the protein CASSLSGTGYSPLHF.

V usage is TRBV27 and J usage is TRBJ1-3; TRBD1 might be the D (6 bases). This CDR3 contains 18 residues. V was cut by 3 bases and J by 0 bases, with 18 bases left in between. The germline gives CDR1 MNHEY, CDR2 SMNVEV (reference sequence). The DNA for the CDR3 is TGTGCCAGCAGTTTCGGTAATCCGAGACAGGCCTCTGGAAACACCATATATTTT. It specifies CASSFGNPRQASGNTIYF.

Only a few counts were recorded for this clonotype. The rearrangement uses TRBV28 and TRBJ2-4; the D is unclear. The V gene lost 1 base and the J gene lost 4 bases, with 5 bases spanning the gap. CDR3 length: 13 amino acids. The germline CDR1 and CDR2 sequences are MDHEN and SYDVKM. The CDR3 spells CASSLLLKNIQYF. CDR3 bases: TGTGCCAGCAGTTTATTACTGAAAAACATTCAGTACTTC.

This clonotype came up a few times. The chain uses TRBV29-1 and TRBJ2-5, with no clear D. Germline V gives CDR1 SQVTM, CDR2 ANQGSEA. V gave up 0 bases and J gave up 5 bases, with 16 bases separating them. The CDR3 contains 15 residues. Written as DNA, the CDR3 is TGCAGCGTTGAAGACGATAGGGTTGTATCGGAGACCCAGTACTTC. This gives the protein CSVEDDRVVSETQYF.

The J gene is TRBJ2-5, the V gene TRBV6-1; TRBD2 matches at 13 bases. Germline CDR1 reads MNHNS; CDR2 reads SASEGT. V dropped 5 bases and J dropped 3; count of bases not matched to a gene: 6. The CDR3 contains 16 residues. Here the CDR3 DNA reads TGTGCCAGCAGTCCTTCAGGGACTAGCGGGGAAGAGACCCAGTACTTC. Its protein is CASSPSGTSGEETQYF.

The chain recombines TRBV5-6 with TRBJ2-3; no firm D call. The CDR3 runs to 17 residues. Trimming cost V 0 bases and J 0 bases, with 14 bases left between them. CDR1 is SGHDT, CDR2 YYEEEE, per germline. Here the CDR3 reads CASSLEGLSYSTDTQYF. The CDR3 DNA follows: TGTGCCAGCAGCTTGGAAGGTTTGAGCTATAGCACAGATACGCAGTATTTT.

This clonotype has a handful of counts. This chain uses TRBV12-3 or TRBV12-4 with TRBJ1-4, with D perhaps TRBD1 (5 bases). Trimming took 3 bases from V and 4 from J, leaving 9 bases between them. The CDR3 loop spans 14 amino acids. The CDR3 sequence: CASSFRADNEKLFF. CDR3 sequence (DNA): TGTGCCAGCAGTTTCAGGGCGGATAATGAAAAACTGTTTTTT.

The chain uses TRBV6-1 and TRBJ2-7; 7 nucleotides line up with TRBD1. In germline, CDR1 is MNHNS, CDR2 SASEGT. V dropped 3 bases and J dropped 6; count of bases not matched to a gene: 8. This CDR3 comprises 14 residues. CDR3 loop: CASSDSQTGFEQYV. For the CDR3, the DNA is TGTGCCAGCAGTGACTCCCAGACAGGGTTCGAGCAGTACGTC.

The chain combines TRBV6-1 with TRBJ2-7; unclear D gene. The V and J ends lost 2 bases and 1 base respectively, with 12 bases between them. This CDR3 contains 15 residues. The germline V gene encodes CDR1 MNHNS and CDR2 SASEGT. The DNA of the CDR3 is TGTGCCAGCAGTGAACGAAGTGGAACTTCCTACGAGCAGTACTTC. Protein product: CASSERSGTSYEQYF.

The CDR3 DNA sequence: TGTGCCAGCAGTTCTGGCTCCCCAGAAGAGACCCAGTACTTC. Protein product: CASSSGSPEETQYF. This chain joins TRBV6-2 or TRBV6-3 and TRBJ2-5; D call uncertain. The CDR3 sequence is 14 residues long. Trimming cost V 4 bases and J 3 bases, with 12 bases left between them. Germline CDR1 and CDR2: MNHEY and SVGEGT.

The chain has TRBV2 and TRBJ2-1, with 9 positions matching TRBD1. The CDR3 covers 15 residues. The junction had 8 bases not matched to a gene; V was cut back by 3 bases and J by 8 bases. Per germline, CDR1 SNHLY and CDR2 FYNNEI. The CDR3, as DNA: TGTGCCAGCAGTGAGGGGGACAGGGTATCCGATGAGCAGTTCTTC. This codes for CASSEGDRVSDEQFF. Supplemented by reference TRBV2 and TRBJ2-1, the full variable domain reads EPEVTQTPSHQVTQMGQEVILRCVPISNHLYFYWYRQILGQKVEFLVSFYNNEISEKSEIFDDQFSVERPDGSNFTLKIRSTKLEDSAMYFCASSEGDRVSDEQFFGPGTRLTVL.

Note on this clonotype: Germline is not matched at one junction end, which may reflect a read error. The chain carries TRBV12-3 or TRBV12-4 and TRBJ2-5; perhaps D is TRBD1 or TRBD2 (5 bases each). The CDR3 covers 14 residues. CDR3 sequence reads: CASSSLGDQGTQYF. DNA for the CDR3: TGTGCCAGCAGTTCCTTAGGGGACCAAGGGACCCAGTACTTC.

This clonotype appeared a few times. This chain connects TRBV28 to TRBJ2-6; the D is unclear. Trimming removed 6 bases at V and 7 bases at J, with 13 bases between. Germline loops: CDR1 MDHEN, CDR2 SYDVKM. CDR3 length: 14 amino acids. In DNA, the CDR3 is TGTGCCAGCAGCAGTCCCCGACATGCCAACGTCCTGACTTTC. Translation gives CASSSPRHANVLTF. The full variable domain, completed using reference TRBV28 and TRBJ2-6, is DVKVTQSSRYLVKRTGEKVFLECVQDMDHENMFWYRQDPGLGLRLIYFSYDVKMKEKGDIPEGYSVSREKKERFSLILESASTNQTSMYLCASSSPRHANVLTFGAGSRLTVL.

On this clonotype itself: A much bigger clone sits one base away, suggesting this may be a read error. The chain carries TRBV6-2 or TRBV6-3 and TRBJ1-6, with 7 bases identical to TRBD1. CDR3 length: 13 residues. The germline V gene encodes CDR1 MNHEY and CDR2 SVGEGT. CDR3 nucleotides: TGTGCCAGCAGTAAACAGGGACAGAACCCCCGCCACTTT. Its translation: CASSKQGQNPRHF.

The gene calls are TRBV2 and TRBJ2-7, with 9 bases matching TRBD1. Trimming took 8 bases from V and 5 from J; bases not matched to a gene: 10. This CDR3 is 14 amino acids long. Germline V CDR1 and CDR2: SNHLY, FYNNEI. The CDR3 sequence: CASDGTGKSHEQYF. For the CDR3, the DNA is TGTGCCAGCGACGGGACAGGGAAGAGCCACGAGCAGTACTTC.

This clonotype has a count of ten or more. V usage is TRBV2 and J usage is TRBJ1-4; D ambiguous. The CDR3 length is 11 residues. Germline-derived CDR1 and CDR2 are SNHLY and FYNNEI. V lost 8 bases to trimming and J lost 5 bases, with 6 bases between them. CDR3 sequence reads: CASRGNEKLFF. In DNA form, the CDR3 reads TGTGCCAGCCGCGGGAATGAAAAACTGTTTTTT.

The chain employs TRBV5-1 and TRBJ2-3, with no clear D. The germline CDR1 and CDR2 sequences are SGHRS and YFSETQ. CDR3 length: 13 amino acids. V lost 2 bases, J lost 3 bases, and 7 bases lay in between. The CDR3, as DNA: TGCGCCAGCAGCTTCCTCGAGACAGATACGCAGTATTTT. Protein product: CASSFLETDTQYF.

The V call is TRBV7-9, the J call TRBJ2-1; TRBD2 matches 8 bases. V shed 5 bases, J shed 4 bases, and the junction held 10 bases outside the gene matches. The CDR3 totals 16 residues. Germline assignment: CDR1 SEHNR and CDR2 FQNEAQ (reference sequence). The CDR3 reads CASSPSGGLYYNEQFF. In DNA, the CDR3 is TGTGCCAGCAGCCCAAGCGGGGGACTATATTACAATGAGCAGTTCTTC.